The rows below give T cell receptor beta chains drawn from one sample of a study of CD4+ T cells in melanoma. Some clones are missing from TCRdb's copy, which holds only in-frame ones; the method was immunoSEQ multiplex PCR. The profile shows some 110,000 clones, 92% of them singletons. Input material: peripheral blood. All receptors come from a human donor with melanoma. CDR3s include the opening cysteine and the closing phenylalanine or tryptophan. Fields, in order: J gene, D gene, V gene, CDR3 DNA, CDR3 protein. D genes are given only for firm matches.

j_gene: TRBJ1-1
d_gene: TRBD1
v_gene: TRBV19
CDR3nt: TGTGCCAGTAGTATGCGTGGGACAGGGGATACTGAAGCTTTCTTT
CDR3aa: CASSMRGTGDTEAFF

j_gene: TRBJ1-1
d_gene: -
v_gene: TRBV6-5
CDR3nt: TGTGCCAGCAGTTATGTTCCAGGGTCGAACACTGAAGCTTTCTTT
CDR3aa: CASSYVPGSNTEAFF

j_gene: TRBJ2-1
d_gene: -
v_gene: TRBV11-2
CDR3nt: TGTGCCAGCAGCTTAGATCAGCACCGCAAGCAGTTCTTC
CDR3aa: CASSLDQHRKQFF

j_gene: TRBJ1-2
d_gene: TRBD1
v_gene: TRBV28
CDR3nt: TGTGCCAGCAGTTTCGGGGGGACAGGGGAAGGTCGTAGCTATGGCTACACCTTC
CDR3aa: CASSFGGTGEGRSYGYTF

j_gene: TRBJ1-1
d_gene: -
v_gene: TRBV10-3
CDR3nt: TGTGCCATCTGCCGGGACGGCAACACTGAAGCTTTCTTT
CDR3aa: CAICRDGNTEAFF

j_gene: TRBJ2-1
d_gene: -
v_gene: TRBV4-1
CDR3nt: TGCGCCAGCAGCCCCTGGACGAGTTCCTACAATGAGCAGTTCTTC
CDR3aa: CASSPWTSSYNEQFF

j_gene: TRBJ2-2
d_gene: TRBD1
v_gene: TRBV7-3
CDR3nt: TGTGCCAGCAGCCCAGGGGGTCGCACCGGGGAGCTGTTTTTT
CDR3aa: CASSPGGRTGELFF

j_gene: TRBJ1-1
d_gene: -
v_gene: TRBV9
CDR3nt: TGTGCCAGCAGCGTCTCGGTCAACACTGAAGCTTTCTTT
CDR3aa: CASSVSVNTEAFF

j_gene: TRBJ2-7
d_gene: -
v_gene: TRBV7-9
CDR3nt: TGTGCCAGCAAGCCCCGGACCGGAAGAGGGCCTCCTTTTAAGCAGTACTTC
CDR3aa: CASKPRTGRGPPFKQYF

j_gene: TRBJ1-6
d_gene: -
v_gene: TRBV7-9
CDR3nt: TGTGCCAGCAGCTTAGTGGGGAATTCACCCCTCCACTTT
CDR3aa: CASSLVGNSPLHF

j_gene: TRBJ2-7
d_gene: -
v_gene: TRBV29-1
CDR3nt: TGCAGCGTCGGTAGAGGGGGCTACGAGCAGTACTTC
CDR3aa: CSVGRGGYEQYF

j_gene: TRBJ1-2
d_gene: -
v_gene: TRBV28
CDR3nt: TGTGCCAGCAGTTTAATCTCCCCGCAGGGCTACACCTTC
CDR3aa: CASSLISPQGYTF

j_gene: TRBJ1-5
d_gene: -
v_gene: TRBV5-1
CDR3nt: TGCGCCAGCAGCTTGAAGCCGGCAGCTCAGACGCCCCAGCATTTT
CDR3aa: CASSLKPAAQTPQHF

j_gene: TRBJ2-6
d_gene: -
v_gene: TRBV21-1
CDR3nt: TGTGCCAGCAGCAGTCTAAAACAGGGGTACTTAGGGGCCAACGTCCTGACTTTC
CDR3aa: CASSSLKQGYLGANVLTF

j_gene: TRBJ2-2
d_gene: TRBD1
v_gene: TRBV18
CDR3nt: TGTGCCAGCTCACCGCTACAGGGGGCGGACACCGGGGAGCTGTTTTTT
CDR3aa: CASSPLQGADTGELFF

j_gene: TRBJ2-4
d_gene: TRBD1
v_gene: TRBV4-3
CDR3nt: TGCGCCAGCAGCTTTCGATCCCGAGGACAGGGTACCTTGGCCAAAAACATTCAGTACTTC
CDR3aa: CASSFRSRGQGTLAKNIQYF

j_gene: TRBJ2-5
d_gene: -
v_gene: TRBV5-1
CDR3nt: TGCGCCAGCAGCTTGGTTTTACAGAAAGAGACCCAGTACTTC
CDR3aa: CASSLVLQKETQYF

j_gene: TRBJ1-4
d_gene: TRBD1
v_gene: TRBV11-2
CDR3nt: TGTGCCAGCAGGGCCGCAGGGGGCATCGAGGAAAAACTGTTTTTT
CDR3aa: CASRAAGGIEEKLFF